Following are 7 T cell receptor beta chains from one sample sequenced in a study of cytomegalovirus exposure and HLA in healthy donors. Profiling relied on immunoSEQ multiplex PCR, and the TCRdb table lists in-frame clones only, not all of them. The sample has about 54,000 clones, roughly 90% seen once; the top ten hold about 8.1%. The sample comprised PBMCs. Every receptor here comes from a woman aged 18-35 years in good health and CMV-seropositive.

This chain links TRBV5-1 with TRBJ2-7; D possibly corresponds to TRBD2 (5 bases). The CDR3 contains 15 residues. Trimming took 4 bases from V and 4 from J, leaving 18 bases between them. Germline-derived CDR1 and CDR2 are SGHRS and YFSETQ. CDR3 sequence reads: CASSPGNLIPYEQYF. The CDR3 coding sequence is TGCGCCAGCAGCCCCGGGAATTTGATCCCATACGAGCAGTACTTC.

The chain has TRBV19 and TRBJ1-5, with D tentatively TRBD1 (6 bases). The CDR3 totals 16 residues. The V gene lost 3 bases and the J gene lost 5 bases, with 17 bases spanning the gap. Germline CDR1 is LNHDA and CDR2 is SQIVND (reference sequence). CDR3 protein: CASSIFGQGNYQPQHF. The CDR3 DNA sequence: TGTGCCAGTAGTATCTTCGGGCAGGGGAACTATCAGCCCCAGCATTTT.

The CDR3, as DNA: TGCGCCAGCAGCTCAGGGGATCATGGCTACACCTTC. Residues: CASSSGDHGYTF. The rearrangement joins TRBV5-1 to TRBJ1-2, with D possibly being TRBD1 (6 bases). V gave up 3 bases and J gave up 6 bases, with 9 bases separating them. Germline loops: CDR1 SGHRS, CDR2 YFSETQ. The length of the CDR3 is 12 residues.

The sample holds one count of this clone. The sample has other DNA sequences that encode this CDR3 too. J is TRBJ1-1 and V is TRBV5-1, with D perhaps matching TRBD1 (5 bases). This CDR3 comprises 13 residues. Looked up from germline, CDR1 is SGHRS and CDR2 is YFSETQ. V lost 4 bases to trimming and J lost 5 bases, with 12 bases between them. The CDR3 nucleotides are TGCGCCAGCAGCAGAGGTGGGGGGACTGAAGCTTTCTTT. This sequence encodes CASSRGGGTEAFF.

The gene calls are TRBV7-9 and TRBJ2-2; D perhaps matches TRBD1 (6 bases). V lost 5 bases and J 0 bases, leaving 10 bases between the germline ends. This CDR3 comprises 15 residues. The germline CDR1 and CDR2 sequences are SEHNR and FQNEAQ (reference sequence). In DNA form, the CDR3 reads TGTGCCAGCAGCCAGCAGGGGCCGAACACCGGGGAGCTGTTTTTT. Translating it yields CASSQQGPNTGELFF.

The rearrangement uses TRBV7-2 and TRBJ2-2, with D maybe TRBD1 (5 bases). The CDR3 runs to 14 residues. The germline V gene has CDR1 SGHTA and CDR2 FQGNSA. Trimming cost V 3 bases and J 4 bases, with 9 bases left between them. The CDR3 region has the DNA TGTGCCAGCAGCTTTGGGGCTGCCACCGGGGAGCTGTTTTTT. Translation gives CASSFGAATGELFF.

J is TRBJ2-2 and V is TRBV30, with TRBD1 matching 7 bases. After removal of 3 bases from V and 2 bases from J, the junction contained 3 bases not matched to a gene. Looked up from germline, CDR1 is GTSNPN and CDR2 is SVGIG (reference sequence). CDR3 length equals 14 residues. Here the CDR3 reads CAWRGQANTGELFF. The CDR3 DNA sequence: TGTGCCTGGAGAGGACAGGCCAACACCGGGGAGCTGTTTTTT.